The rows below give T cell receptor beta chains drawn from one sample of a study of siplizumab effects on memory and regulatory T cells. TCRdb's table, derived via immunoSEQ multiplex PCR, lists solely in-frame clones and lacks some. The data show 80,000 to 130,000 clones, about 91% seen once. The source material was Tregs sorted from blood. The source is a human donor in good health. CDR3s include the opening cysteine and the closing phenylalanine or tryptophan. Only some rows state a clone size, as once, few, many or a class for expanded clones.

clone_size | j_call | v_call | cdr3_aa
NA | TRBJ2-7 | TRBV27 | CASSRGPVYEQYF
NA | TRBJ2-2 | TRBV6-5 | CASSLSLGTGELFF
NA | TRBJ1-6 | TRBV7-8 | CASSLNDRVRNSPLHF
once | TRBJ2-7 | TRBV20-1 | CSAYSYEQYF
NA | TRBJ2-5 | TRBV28 | CASRNPGGPEETQYF
NA | TRBJ1-1 | TRBV2 | CASSRQGPNTEAFF
NA | TRBJ2-7 | TRBV7-8 | CASSSPLAGGPGEQYF
NA | TRBJ2-3 | TRBV20-1 | CSARPVDTQYF
NA | TRBJ2-3 | TRBV7-2 | CASRRDRGTDTQYF
NA | TRBJ2-7 | TRBV5-1 | CASSSTIAGGRSSQYF
NA | NA | TRBV27 | CASSSRGTYEQYF
few | TRBJ2-5 | TRBV29-1 | CSVGVAGVETQYF
NA | TRBJ2-5 | TRBV2 | CASSEVAGDGAQYF
NA | TRBJ2-7 | TRBV6-5 | CASSSSTSYEQYF
NA | TRBJ2-5 | TRBV15 | CATSRDGYQETQYF
NA | TRBJ2-7 | TRBV10-3 | CAIKSPGQGAYEQYF
NA | TRBJ2-7 | TRBV27 | CASSLRADYEQYF
NA | TRBJ2-5 | TRBV18 | CASSRGATQGKAETQYF
NA | TRBJ2-1 | TRBV7-3 | CASSLLAGFYNEQFF
NA | TRBJ1-4 | TRBV7-9 | CASSLLGNNEKLFF
NA | TRBJ1-3 | TRBV5-1 | CASSVGGRGGNTIYF
NA | TRBJ2-1 | TRBV7-3 | CASSLRDTNEQFF
NA | TRBJ2-7 | TRBV7-2 | CASNTVPRYEQYF
NA | TRBJ1-1 | TRBV6-5 | CASSSTVGGTEAFF
NA | TRBJ2-2 | TRBV28 | CASSLPPGELFF